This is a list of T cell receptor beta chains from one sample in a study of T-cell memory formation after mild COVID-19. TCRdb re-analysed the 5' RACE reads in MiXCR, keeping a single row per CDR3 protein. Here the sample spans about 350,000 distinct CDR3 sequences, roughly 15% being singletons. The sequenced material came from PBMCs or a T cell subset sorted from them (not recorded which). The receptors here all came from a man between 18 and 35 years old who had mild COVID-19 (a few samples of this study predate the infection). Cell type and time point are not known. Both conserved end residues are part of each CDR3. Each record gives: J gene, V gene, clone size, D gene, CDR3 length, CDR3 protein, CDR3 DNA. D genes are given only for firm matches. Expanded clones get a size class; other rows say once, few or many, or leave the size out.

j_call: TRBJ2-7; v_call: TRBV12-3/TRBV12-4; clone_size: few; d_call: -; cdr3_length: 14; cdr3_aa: CASSRQAGTYEQYF; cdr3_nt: TGTGCCAGCAGCCGACAGGCCGGAACCTACGAGCAGTACTTC
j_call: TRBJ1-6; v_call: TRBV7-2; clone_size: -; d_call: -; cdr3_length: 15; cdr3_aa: CASSSLGGHNSPLHF; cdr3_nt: TGTGCCAGCAGCTCCCTGGGGGGGCATAATTCACCCCTCCACTTT
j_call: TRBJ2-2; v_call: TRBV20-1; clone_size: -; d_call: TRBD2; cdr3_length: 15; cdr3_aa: CSARVLAGNTGELFF; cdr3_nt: TGCAGTGCTAGGGTGCTAGCGGGGAACACCGGGGAGCTGTTTTTT
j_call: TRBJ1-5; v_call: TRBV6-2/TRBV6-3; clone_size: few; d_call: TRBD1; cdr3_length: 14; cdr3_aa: CASSYWDSSQPQHF; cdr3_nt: TGTGCCAGCAGTTACTGGGACAGCAGTCAGCCCCAGCATTTT
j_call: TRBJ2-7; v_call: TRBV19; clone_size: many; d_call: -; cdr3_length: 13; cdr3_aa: CASSIEGTYEQYF; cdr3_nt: TGTGCCAGTAGTATAGAGGGGACCTACGAGCAGTACTTC
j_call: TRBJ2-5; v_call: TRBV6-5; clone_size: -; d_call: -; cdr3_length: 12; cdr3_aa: CASKLVGETQYF; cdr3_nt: TGTGCCAGCAAGCTAGTAGGAGAGACCCAGTACTTC
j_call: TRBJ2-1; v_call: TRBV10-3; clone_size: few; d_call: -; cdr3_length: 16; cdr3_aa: CAISESSRGIYNEQFF; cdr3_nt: TGTGCCATCAGTGAGTCGAGTAGGGGGATCTACAATGAGCAGTTCTTC
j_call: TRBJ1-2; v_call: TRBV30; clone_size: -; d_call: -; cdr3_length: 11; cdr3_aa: CAHTGNYGYTF; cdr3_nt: TGTGCCCACACAGGGAACTATGGCTACACCTTC
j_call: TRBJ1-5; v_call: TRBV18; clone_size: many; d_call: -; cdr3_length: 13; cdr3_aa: CASSPGENQPQHF; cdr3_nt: TGTGCCAGCTCACCTGGGGAGAATCAGCCCCAGCATTTT
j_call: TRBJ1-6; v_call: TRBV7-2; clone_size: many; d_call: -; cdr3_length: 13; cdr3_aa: CASSPGVRRPLHF; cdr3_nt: TGTGCCAGCAGCCCGGGGGTTCGCCGACCCCTCCACTTT
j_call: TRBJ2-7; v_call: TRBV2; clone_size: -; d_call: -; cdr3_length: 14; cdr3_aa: CASTRRRADGEQYF; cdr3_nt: TGTGCCAGCACCCGGAGGCGGGCCGATGGCGAGCAGTACTTC
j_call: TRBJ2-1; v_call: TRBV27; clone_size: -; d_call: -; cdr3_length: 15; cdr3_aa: CASSFHRQGGNEQFF; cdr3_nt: TGTGCCAGCAGTTTTCACCGGCAGGGGGGCAATGAGCAGTTCTTC
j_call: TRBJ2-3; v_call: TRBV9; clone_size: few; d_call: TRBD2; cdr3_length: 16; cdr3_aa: CASSVALIGGADTQYF; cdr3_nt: TGTGCCAGCAGCGTAGCTCTGATCGGGGGGGCAGATACGCAGTATTTT
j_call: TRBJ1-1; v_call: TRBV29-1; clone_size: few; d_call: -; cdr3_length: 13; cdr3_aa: CSGWIAANTEAFF; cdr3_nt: TGCAGCGGCTGGATCGCAGCGAACACTGAAGCTTTCTTT
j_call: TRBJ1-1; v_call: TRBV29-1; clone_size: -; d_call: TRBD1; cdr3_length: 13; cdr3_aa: CSGTGQVNTEAFF; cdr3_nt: TGCAGCGGAACAGGACAGGTGAACACTGAAGCTTTCTTT
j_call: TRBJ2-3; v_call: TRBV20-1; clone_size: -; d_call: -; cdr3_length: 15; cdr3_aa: CSARDFGSSTDTQYF; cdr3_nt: TGCAGTGCTAGAGATTTTGGGTCTAGCACAGATACGCAGTATTTT
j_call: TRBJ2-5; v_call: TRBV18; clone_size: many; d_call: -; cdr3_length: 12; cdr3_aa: CASSRVDETQYF; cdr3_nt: TGTGCCAGCTCAAGGGTGGACGAGACCCAGTACTTC
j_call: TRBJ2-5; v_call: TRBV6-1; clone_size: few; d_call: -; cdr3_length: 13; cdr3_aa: CASSENPGGTQYF; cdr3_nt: TGTGCCAGCAGTGAAAATCCCGGAGGGACCCAGTACTTC
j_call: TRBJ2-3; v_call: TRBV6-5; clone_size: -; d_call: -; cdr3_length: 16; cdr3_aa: CASSYGGRASADTQYF; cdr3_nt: TGTGCCAGCAGTTACGGGGGCCGAGCGTCCGCAGATACGCAGTATTTT
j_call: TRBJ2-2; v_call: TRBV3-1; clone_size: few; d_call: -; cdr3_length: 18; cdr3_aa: CASSQDKFGRANTGELFF; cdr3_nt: TGTGCCAGCAGCCAAGATAAGTTCGGCCGGGCGAACACCGGGGAGCTGTTTTTT
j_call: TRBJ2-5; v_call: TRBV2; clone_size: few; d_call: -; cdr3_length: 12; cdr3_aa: CAERGAGETQYF; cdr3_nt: TGTGCCGAGAGGGGCGCCGGAGAGACCCAGTACTTC
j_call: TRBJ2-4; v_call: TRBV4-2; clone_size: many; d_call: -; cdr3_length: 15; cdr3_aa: CASSQGSLGKNIQYF; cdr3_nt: TGTGCCAGCAGCCAAGGTAGCCTCGGCAAAAACATTCAGTACTTC
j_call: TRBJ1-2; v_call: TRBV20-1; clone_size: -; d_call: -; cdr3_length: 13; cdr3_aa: CSATGHGGYGCTF; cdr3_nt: -
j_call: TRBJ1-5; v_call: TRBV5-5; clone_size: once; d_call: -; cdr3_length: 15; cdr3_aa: CASSGYLGVNQPQHF; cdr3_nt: TGTGCCAGCAGCGGATACCTCGGGGTCAATCAGCCCCAGCATTTT
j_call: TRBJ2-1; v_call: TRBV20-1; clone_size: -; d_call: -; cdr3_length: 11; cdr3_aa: CSANLGNEQFF; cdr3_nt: TGCAGTGCTAATTTGGGGAATGAGCAGTTCTTC
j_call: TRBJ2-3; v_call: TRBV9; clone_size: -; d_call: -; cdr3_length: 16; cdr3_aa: CASSPGRDPSTDTQYF; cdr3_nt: TGTGCCAGCAGCCCCGGTCGGGACCCTAGCACAGATACGCAGTATTTT
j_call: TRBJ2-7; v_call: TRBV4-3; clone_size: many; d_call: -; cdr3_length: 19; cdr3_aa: CASSQGRSSRPPSAYEQYF; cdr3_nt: TGCGCCAGCAGCCAAGGGAGATCTAGCCGCCCCCCTTCAGCCTACGAGCAGTACTTC
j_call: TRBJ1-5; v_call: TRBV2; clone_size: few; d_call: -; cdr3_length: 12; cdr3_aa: CASSGDRAPQHF; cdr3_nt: TGTGCCAGCAGTGGCGACAGAGCGCCCCAGCATTTT
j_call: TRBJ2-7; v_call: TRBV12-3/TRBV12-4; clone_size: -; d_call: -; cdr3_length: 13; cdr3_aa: CASSYGTSYEQYF; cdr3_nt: TGTGCCAGCAGTTACGGGACATCCTACGAGCAGTACTTC
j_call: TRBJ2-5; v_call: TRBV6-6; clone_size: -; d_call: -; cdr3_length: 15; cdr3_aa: CASRTTGRREETQYF; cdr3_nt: TGTGCCAGCAGAACGACAGGGAGGAGGGAAGAGACCCAGTACTTC